Shown below are 26 T cell receptor beta chains from a single sample sequenced in a study of blood T cell repertoires in COVID-19. TCRdb's table, derived via immunoSEQ multiplex PCR, lists solely in-frame clones and lacks some. The table records some 100,000 clones, approximately 89% of them present only once. The sequenced material came from peripheral blood. The source of these receptors is an elderly woman with active COVID-19.

The chain employs TRBV21-1 and TRBJ2-3; the table's D call, TRBD2, has no DNA check behind it. TRBV21-1 is a known pseudogene. The CDR3 contains 16 residues. The CDR3 region is CASSNGLAWGTDTQYF. The CDR3 nucleotides are TGTGCCAGCAGCAATGGGTTAGCTTGGGGCACAGATACGCAGTATTTT.

The V call is TRBV19, the J call TRBJ2-1, with TRBD1 as a possible D gene (5 bases). V dropped 3 bases and J dropped 9 bases, with 15 bases sitting between them. CDR3 length equals 14 residues. Germline V gene data show CDR1 as LNHDA and CDR2 as SQIVND (reference sequence). CDR3 region: CASSIGPGPGEQFF. CDR3 DNA: TGTGCCAGTAGTATCGGGCCAGGGCCGGGTGAGCAGTTCTTC. The full variable domain, in which reference TRBV19 and TRBJ2-1 provide the parts outside the CDR3, is DGGITQSPKYLFRKEGQNVTLSCEQNLNHDAMYWYRQDPGQGLRLIYYSQIVNDFQKGDIAEGYSVSREKKESFPLTVTSAQKNPTAFYLCASSIGPGPGEQFFGPGTRLTVL.

The chain joins TRBV7-2 to TRBJ1-1, with 8 bases matching TRBD1. CDR3 length: 17 residues. The germline gives CDR1 SGHTA, CDR2 FQGNSA. The V and J ends lost 5 bases and 3 bases, in that order; junction bases with no gene match: 14. Written as DNA, the CDR3 is TGTGCCAGCAGCCCCCCTCCGGGACAGGTAGGAGACACTGAAGCTTTCTTT. Encoded protein: CASSPPPGQVGDTEAFF.

V gene TRBV9 combines with J gene TRBJ2-3; 9 bases map to TRBD1. Germline CDR1 reads SGDLS; CDR2 reads YYNGEE. The CDR3 runs 16 residues. The V gene end was trimmed by 4 bases and the J gene end by 2 bases; junction bases not matched to a gene: 8. CDR3: CASSSTGQGYTDTQYF. CDR3 in DNA: TGTGCCAGCAGCTCGACGGGACAGGGCTACACAGATACGCAGTATTTT. Full variable domain (remainder filled in from reference TRBV9 and TRBJ2-3): DSGVTQTPKHLITATGQRVTLRCSPRSGDLSVYWYQQSLDQGLQFLIQYYNGEERAKGNILERFSAQQFPDLHSELNLSSLELGDSALYFCASSSTGQGYTDTQYFGPGTRLTVL.

The chain carries TRBV7-9 and TRBJ2-1; no clear D. The CDR3 runs 13 residues. Germline values: CDR1 SEHNR, CDR2 FQNEAQ (reference sequence). V dropped 1 base and J dropped 3 bases, with 4 bases sitting between them. The CDR3: CASSLELYNEQFF. The CDR3 bases are TGTGCCAGCAGCTTAGAACTCTACAATGAGCAGTTCTTC.

This sequence joins TRBV7-2 and TRBJ1-2; possibly TRBD1 for D (6 bases). The V end was cut by 5 bases, the J end by 4 bases, with 11 bases between. The CDR3 covers 13 residues. Germline V lookup: CDR1 SGHTA, CDR2 FQGNSA. The CDR3 loop reads CASSPDRVYGYTF. The CDR3 bases are TGTGCCAGCAGCCCGGACAGAGTCTATGGCTACACCTTC.

In this sample, this clone turned up a few times. The V call is TRBV28, the J call TRBJ1-5; 9 bases align to TRBD1. The trim removed 11 bases at V and 6 bases at J, leaving 5 bases unmatched. This CDR3 contains 12 residues. CDR1 and CDR2 (germline): MDHEN, SYDVKM. CDR3 residues: CALGTGSQPQHF. DNA for the CDR3: TGTGCCTTGGGGACAGGGAGTCAGCCCCAGCATTTT.

The chain couples TRBV27 to TRBJ1-6; D is unresolved. The CDR3 consists of 17 residues. The germline V gene has CDR1 MNHEY and CDR2 SMNVEV (reference sequence). V lost 0 bases, J lost 0 bases, and 9 bases lay in between. CDR3 sequence (DNA): TGTGCCAGCAGTTTATCCGGCGGGGACTCCTATAATTCACCCCTCCACTTT. Its protein is CASSLSGGDSYNSPLHF.

V gene TRBV28 combines with J gene TRBJ2-3; TRBD2 aligns across 11 bases. Germline-derived CDR1 and CDR2 are MDHEN and SYDVKM. Trimming at V came to 9 bases and at J to 2 bases, leaving 7 bases not matched to a gene. This CDR3 is 15 amino acids long. CDR3 sequence: CARYPSGGHTDTQYF. As DNA, the CDR3 is TGTGCCAGATATCCTAGCGGGGGGCACACAGATACGCAGTATTTT.

The chain combines TRBV7-2 with TRBJ2-1; weak D call: TRBD2 (5 bases). CDR3 length: 16 residues. CDR1 and CDR2 from the germline V gene are SGHTA and FQGNSA. V lost 4 bases and J 6 bases, leaving 19 bases between the germline ends. In DNA, the CDR3 is TGTGCCAGCAGCTCACCCGGACTTGGGTCGGGCAATGAGCAGTTCTTC. It yields the protein CASSSPGLGSGNEQFF.

The chain couples TRBV7-6 to TRBJ1-5, with D unresolved. V was pared by 3 bases and J by 4 bases, with 4 bases between. The V gene's germline CDR1 is SGHVS and CDR2 FNYEAQ. There are 12 residues in the CDR3. The CDR3 DNA reads TGTGCCAGCAGCTTGGAGAATCAGCCCCAGCATTTT. It translates to CASSLENQPQHF.

V and J are TRBV28 and TRBJ2-2, with a tentative D call TRBD1 (6 bases). Germline V gene data show CDR1 as MDHEN and CDR2 as SYDVKM. The CDR3 runs 15 residues. V gave up 5 bases and J gave up 3 bases, with 13 bases separating them. CDR3 amino acids: CASSQGGEDTGELFF. In DNA, the CDR3 is TGTGCCAGCAGTCAAGGGGGAGAGGACACCGGGGAGCTGTTTTTT.

The rearrangement joins TRBV3-1 (or the pseudogene TRBV3-2) to TRBJ1-4; TRBD1 matches at 7 bases. The CDR3 covers 13 residues. Germline V gene data show CDR1 as LGHDT and CDR2 as YNNKEL (reference sequence). J lost 4 bases, V lost 8 bases, and 4 bases had no gene match. Written as DNA, the CDR3 is TGTGCCAGCTTAGACAGGGTTAATGAAAAACTGTTTTTT. Its translation: CASLDRVNEKLFF.

This chain joins TRBV4-2 and TRBJ2-4; 9 bases agree with TRBD2. The CDR3 totals 15 residues. CDR1 and CDR2 (germline): LGHNA, YNFKEQ. V trimming: 2 bases; J trimming: 9 bases; junction bases outside the gene matches: 8. The CDR3 DNA is TGTGCCAGCAGCCAACTAGCGGGGCCTAGGGGCATTCAGTACTTC. This encodes CASSQLAGPRGIQYF.

The chain carries TRBV7-2 and TRBJ2-2, with 10 bases that match TRBD2. The V gene end was trimmed by 5 bases and the J gene end by 0 bases; junction bases not matched to a gene: 6. Germline CDR1 is SGHTA and CDR2 is FQGNSA. This CDR3 spans 17 amino acids. The CDR3 coding sequence is TGTGCCAGCAGCCTCGGAGCGGGAGGGCCGAACACCGGGGAGCTGTTTTTT. It encodes CASSLGAGGPNTGELFF.

The chain combines TRBV7-9 with TRBJ1-5, with D possibly being TRBD1 (5 bases). CDR1 SEHNR and CDR2 FQNEAQ come from the germline V gene (reference sequence). The CDR3 is 15 amino acids. V lost 1 base and J 0 bases, leaving 7 bases between the germline ends. CDR3 nucleotide sequence: TGTGCCAGCAGCTTAGGCAGGGATAGCAATCAGCCCCAGCATTTT. Amino acids: CASSLGRDSNQPQHF.

V gene TRBV5-6 combines with J gene TRBJ1-2, with 7 bases lining up with TRBD1. V dropped 7 bases and J dropped 6; count of bases not matched to a gene: 9. Looked up from germline, CDR1 is SGHDT and CDR2 is YYEEEE. The CDR3 covers 13 residues. The CDR3 DNA sequence: TGTGCCAGCGGCAGACAGGGTAGTCATGGCTACACCTTC. This encodes CASGRQGSHGYTF.

Only one count was recorded for this clone. This chain joins TRBV10-3 and TRBJ2-3; TRBD2 agrees at 7 bases. The junction had 7 bases not matched to a gene; V was cut back by 0 bases and J by 4 bases. The CDR3 is 16 amino acids. Germline CDR1 and CDR2: ENHRY and SYGVKD. CDR3 in DNA: TGTGCCATCAGTGAGTCTATCACTAGCGTCCCAGATACGCAGTATTTT. It specifies CAISESITSVPDTQYF.

CDR3: CASRSDRGGYNEQFF. As DNA, the CDR3 is TGTGCCAGCAGGTCGGACAGGGGGGGCTACAATGAGCAGTTCTTC. The J gene is TRBJ2-1, the V gene TRBV5-4, with 10 positions matching TRBD1. The CDR3 runs 15 residues. The V and J ends lost 5 bases and 3 bases, in that order; junction bases with no gene match: 5. Per the germline V gene, CDR1 is SGHNT and CDR2 is YYREEE (reference sequence).

The chain recombines TRBV5-1 with TRBJ1-3; 8 bases are shared with TRBD1. The germline CDR1 and CDR2 sequences are SGHRS and YFSETQ. V gave up 3 bases and J gave up 2 bases; unmatched junction bases: 1. The CDR3 consists of 14 residues. CDR3 protein: CASSSQGAGNTIYF. The CDR3 DNA sequence: TGCGCCAGCAGCTCACAGGGGGCTGGAAACACCATATATTTT. Full variable domain (rest looked up from reference TRBV5-1 and TRBJ1-3): KAGVTQTPRYLIKTRGQQVTLSCSPISGHRSVSWYQQTPGQGLQFLFEYFSETQRNKGNFPGRFSGRQFSNSRSEMNVSTLELGDSALYLCASSSQGAGNTIYFGEGSWLTVV.

CDR3: CASIKGTSGRASEQYF. CDR3 coding DNA: TGTGCCAGCATTAAAGGGACTAGCGGGAGGGCAAGCGAGCAGTACTTC. This chain joins TRBV28 and TRBJ2-7; TRBD2 aligns across 16 bases. J lost 6 bases, V lost 7 bases, and 9 bases had no gene match. The germline gives CDR1 MDHEN, CDR2 SYDVKM. The CDR3 is made up of 16 amino acids.

This chain uses TRBV18 with TRBJ2-7; the match to TRBD2 covers 9 bases. The V segment lost 3 bases and the J segment 3 bases; nucleotides outside the gene matches: 3. This CDR3 contains 14 residues. The germline V gene encodes CDR1 KGHSH and CDR2 LQKENI. The CDR3 DNA reads as TGTGCCAGCTCACCTAGCGGGAGCATCTACGAGCAGTACTTC. Its protein product is CASSPSGSIYEQYF.

The table lists this clone with a count of one. The J gene is TRBJ1-1, the V gene TRBV15; D uncertain. From germline, CDR1 is LNHNV and CDR2 YYDKDF (reference sequence). CDR3 length equals 13 residues. V was cut by 0 bases and J by 5 bases, with 7 bases left in between. The CDR3: CATSRDLGTEAFF. The DNA for the CDR3 is TGTGCCACCAGCAGAGATCTAGGTACTGAAGCTTTCTTT. The complete variable domain, with remaining parts taken from reference TRBV15 and TRBJ1-1, reads DAMVIQNPRYQVTQFGKPVTLSCSQTLNHNVMYWYQQKSSQAPKLLFHYYDKDFNNEADTPDNFQSRRPNTSFCFLDIRSPGLGDTAMYLCATSRDLGTEAFFGQGTRLTVV.

The chain carries TRBV11-2 and TRBJ2-1, with 7 bases aligning to TRBD2. The length of the CDR3 is 16 residues. The J segment lost 5 bases and the V segment lost 7 bases, leaving 14 bases of the junction unmatched. The germline V gene encodes CDR1 SGHAT and CDR2 FQNNGV. The CDR3 reads CASTRWHWGGDNEQFF. In DNA, the CDR3 is TGTGCCAGCACCCGATGGCACTGGGGAGGGGACAATGAGCAGTTCTTC. Full variable domain (rest looked up from reference TRBV11-2 and TRBJ2-1): EAGVAQSPRYKIIEKRQSVAFWCNPISGHATLYWYQQILGQGPKLLIQFQNNGVVDDSQLPKDRFSAERLKGVDSTLKIQPAKLEDSAVYLCASTRWHWGGDNEQFFGPGTRLTVL.

The V call is TRBV6-6, the J call TRBJ2-7; the match to TRBD1 covers 8 bases. V lost 5 bases and J lost 5; bases outside the gene matches: 20. The CDR3 spans 18 residues. CDR1 MNHNY and CDR2 SVGAGI come from the germline V gene (reference sequence). The CDR3 DNA reads as TGTGCCAGCAGTCCCCCTCAGGGGGCGGAACGGGAGAGGAACGAGCAGTACTTC. Encoded protein: CASSPPQGAERERNEQYF.

J is TRBJ1-1 and V is TRBV7-2; 10 bases line up with TRBD1. There are 14 residues in the CDR3. V lost 6 bases and J lost 7; bases outside the gene matches: 8. The germline V gene has CDR1 SGHTA and CDR2 FQGNSA. In nucleotides, the CDR3 is TGTGCCAGCAGGTTTACCGGGACAGGGGTTGAAGCTTTCTTT. Its protein product is CASRFTGTGVEAFF.